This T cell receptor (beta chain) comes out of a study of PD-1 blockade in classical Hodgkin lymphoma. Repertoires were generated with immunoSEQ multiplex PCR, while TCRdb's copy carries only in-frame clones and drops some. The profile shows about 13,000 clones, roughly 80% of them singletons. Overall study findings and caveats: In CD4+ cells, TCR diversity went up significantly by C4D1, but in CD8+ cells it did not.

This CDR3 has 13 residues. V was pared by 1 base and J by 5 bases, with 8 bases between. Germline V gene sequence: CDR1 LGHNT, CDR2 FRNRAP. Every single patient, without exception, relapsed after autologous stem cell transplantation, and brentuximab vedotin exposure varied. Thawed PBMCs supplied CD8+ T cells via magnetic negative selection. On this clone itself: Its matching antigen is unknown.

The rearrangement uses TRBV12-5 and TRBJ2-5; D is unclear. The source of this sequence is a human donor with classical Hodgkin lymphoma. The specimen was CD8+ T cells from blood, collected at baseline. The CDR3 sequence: CASGLGSRETQYF. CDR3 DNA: TGTGCTAGTGGTTTGGGTTCCCGGGAGACCCAGTACTTC.